This T cell receptor beta chain was observed in a study of blood T cell repertoires in COVID-19. Study overall: The analysed material was cDNA or gDNA that came from T cells, B-cell-depleted T cells, or PBMCs.

Germline V lookup: CDR1 LGHNA, CDR2 YSLEER. The CDR3 consists of 16 residues. V was pared by 0 bases and J by 5 bases, with 16 bases between. Participant ages covered about 18 to 100 years across about 22 US areas. All exposed participants met a person with COVID-19 within 2 weeks before entering the study. Some clones are missing from TCRdb's copy, which holds only in-frame ones; the method was immunoSEQ multiplex PCR. The sample lists 430,000 or so clones; roughly 84% were seen once. This clonotype originated in a woman between 18 and 29 years old who had been exposed to COVID-19. The V gene is TRBV4-3, the J gene TRBJ2-5; D possibly corresponds to TRBD2 (7 bases). Sequences were obtained from PBMCs or T cells enriched from blood (not recorded which). The CDR3 coding sequence is TGCGCCAGCAGCCAAGAGCGGGGGCTTCGTCGGGAGACCCAGTACTTC. Translated, it gives CASSQERGLRRETQYF.